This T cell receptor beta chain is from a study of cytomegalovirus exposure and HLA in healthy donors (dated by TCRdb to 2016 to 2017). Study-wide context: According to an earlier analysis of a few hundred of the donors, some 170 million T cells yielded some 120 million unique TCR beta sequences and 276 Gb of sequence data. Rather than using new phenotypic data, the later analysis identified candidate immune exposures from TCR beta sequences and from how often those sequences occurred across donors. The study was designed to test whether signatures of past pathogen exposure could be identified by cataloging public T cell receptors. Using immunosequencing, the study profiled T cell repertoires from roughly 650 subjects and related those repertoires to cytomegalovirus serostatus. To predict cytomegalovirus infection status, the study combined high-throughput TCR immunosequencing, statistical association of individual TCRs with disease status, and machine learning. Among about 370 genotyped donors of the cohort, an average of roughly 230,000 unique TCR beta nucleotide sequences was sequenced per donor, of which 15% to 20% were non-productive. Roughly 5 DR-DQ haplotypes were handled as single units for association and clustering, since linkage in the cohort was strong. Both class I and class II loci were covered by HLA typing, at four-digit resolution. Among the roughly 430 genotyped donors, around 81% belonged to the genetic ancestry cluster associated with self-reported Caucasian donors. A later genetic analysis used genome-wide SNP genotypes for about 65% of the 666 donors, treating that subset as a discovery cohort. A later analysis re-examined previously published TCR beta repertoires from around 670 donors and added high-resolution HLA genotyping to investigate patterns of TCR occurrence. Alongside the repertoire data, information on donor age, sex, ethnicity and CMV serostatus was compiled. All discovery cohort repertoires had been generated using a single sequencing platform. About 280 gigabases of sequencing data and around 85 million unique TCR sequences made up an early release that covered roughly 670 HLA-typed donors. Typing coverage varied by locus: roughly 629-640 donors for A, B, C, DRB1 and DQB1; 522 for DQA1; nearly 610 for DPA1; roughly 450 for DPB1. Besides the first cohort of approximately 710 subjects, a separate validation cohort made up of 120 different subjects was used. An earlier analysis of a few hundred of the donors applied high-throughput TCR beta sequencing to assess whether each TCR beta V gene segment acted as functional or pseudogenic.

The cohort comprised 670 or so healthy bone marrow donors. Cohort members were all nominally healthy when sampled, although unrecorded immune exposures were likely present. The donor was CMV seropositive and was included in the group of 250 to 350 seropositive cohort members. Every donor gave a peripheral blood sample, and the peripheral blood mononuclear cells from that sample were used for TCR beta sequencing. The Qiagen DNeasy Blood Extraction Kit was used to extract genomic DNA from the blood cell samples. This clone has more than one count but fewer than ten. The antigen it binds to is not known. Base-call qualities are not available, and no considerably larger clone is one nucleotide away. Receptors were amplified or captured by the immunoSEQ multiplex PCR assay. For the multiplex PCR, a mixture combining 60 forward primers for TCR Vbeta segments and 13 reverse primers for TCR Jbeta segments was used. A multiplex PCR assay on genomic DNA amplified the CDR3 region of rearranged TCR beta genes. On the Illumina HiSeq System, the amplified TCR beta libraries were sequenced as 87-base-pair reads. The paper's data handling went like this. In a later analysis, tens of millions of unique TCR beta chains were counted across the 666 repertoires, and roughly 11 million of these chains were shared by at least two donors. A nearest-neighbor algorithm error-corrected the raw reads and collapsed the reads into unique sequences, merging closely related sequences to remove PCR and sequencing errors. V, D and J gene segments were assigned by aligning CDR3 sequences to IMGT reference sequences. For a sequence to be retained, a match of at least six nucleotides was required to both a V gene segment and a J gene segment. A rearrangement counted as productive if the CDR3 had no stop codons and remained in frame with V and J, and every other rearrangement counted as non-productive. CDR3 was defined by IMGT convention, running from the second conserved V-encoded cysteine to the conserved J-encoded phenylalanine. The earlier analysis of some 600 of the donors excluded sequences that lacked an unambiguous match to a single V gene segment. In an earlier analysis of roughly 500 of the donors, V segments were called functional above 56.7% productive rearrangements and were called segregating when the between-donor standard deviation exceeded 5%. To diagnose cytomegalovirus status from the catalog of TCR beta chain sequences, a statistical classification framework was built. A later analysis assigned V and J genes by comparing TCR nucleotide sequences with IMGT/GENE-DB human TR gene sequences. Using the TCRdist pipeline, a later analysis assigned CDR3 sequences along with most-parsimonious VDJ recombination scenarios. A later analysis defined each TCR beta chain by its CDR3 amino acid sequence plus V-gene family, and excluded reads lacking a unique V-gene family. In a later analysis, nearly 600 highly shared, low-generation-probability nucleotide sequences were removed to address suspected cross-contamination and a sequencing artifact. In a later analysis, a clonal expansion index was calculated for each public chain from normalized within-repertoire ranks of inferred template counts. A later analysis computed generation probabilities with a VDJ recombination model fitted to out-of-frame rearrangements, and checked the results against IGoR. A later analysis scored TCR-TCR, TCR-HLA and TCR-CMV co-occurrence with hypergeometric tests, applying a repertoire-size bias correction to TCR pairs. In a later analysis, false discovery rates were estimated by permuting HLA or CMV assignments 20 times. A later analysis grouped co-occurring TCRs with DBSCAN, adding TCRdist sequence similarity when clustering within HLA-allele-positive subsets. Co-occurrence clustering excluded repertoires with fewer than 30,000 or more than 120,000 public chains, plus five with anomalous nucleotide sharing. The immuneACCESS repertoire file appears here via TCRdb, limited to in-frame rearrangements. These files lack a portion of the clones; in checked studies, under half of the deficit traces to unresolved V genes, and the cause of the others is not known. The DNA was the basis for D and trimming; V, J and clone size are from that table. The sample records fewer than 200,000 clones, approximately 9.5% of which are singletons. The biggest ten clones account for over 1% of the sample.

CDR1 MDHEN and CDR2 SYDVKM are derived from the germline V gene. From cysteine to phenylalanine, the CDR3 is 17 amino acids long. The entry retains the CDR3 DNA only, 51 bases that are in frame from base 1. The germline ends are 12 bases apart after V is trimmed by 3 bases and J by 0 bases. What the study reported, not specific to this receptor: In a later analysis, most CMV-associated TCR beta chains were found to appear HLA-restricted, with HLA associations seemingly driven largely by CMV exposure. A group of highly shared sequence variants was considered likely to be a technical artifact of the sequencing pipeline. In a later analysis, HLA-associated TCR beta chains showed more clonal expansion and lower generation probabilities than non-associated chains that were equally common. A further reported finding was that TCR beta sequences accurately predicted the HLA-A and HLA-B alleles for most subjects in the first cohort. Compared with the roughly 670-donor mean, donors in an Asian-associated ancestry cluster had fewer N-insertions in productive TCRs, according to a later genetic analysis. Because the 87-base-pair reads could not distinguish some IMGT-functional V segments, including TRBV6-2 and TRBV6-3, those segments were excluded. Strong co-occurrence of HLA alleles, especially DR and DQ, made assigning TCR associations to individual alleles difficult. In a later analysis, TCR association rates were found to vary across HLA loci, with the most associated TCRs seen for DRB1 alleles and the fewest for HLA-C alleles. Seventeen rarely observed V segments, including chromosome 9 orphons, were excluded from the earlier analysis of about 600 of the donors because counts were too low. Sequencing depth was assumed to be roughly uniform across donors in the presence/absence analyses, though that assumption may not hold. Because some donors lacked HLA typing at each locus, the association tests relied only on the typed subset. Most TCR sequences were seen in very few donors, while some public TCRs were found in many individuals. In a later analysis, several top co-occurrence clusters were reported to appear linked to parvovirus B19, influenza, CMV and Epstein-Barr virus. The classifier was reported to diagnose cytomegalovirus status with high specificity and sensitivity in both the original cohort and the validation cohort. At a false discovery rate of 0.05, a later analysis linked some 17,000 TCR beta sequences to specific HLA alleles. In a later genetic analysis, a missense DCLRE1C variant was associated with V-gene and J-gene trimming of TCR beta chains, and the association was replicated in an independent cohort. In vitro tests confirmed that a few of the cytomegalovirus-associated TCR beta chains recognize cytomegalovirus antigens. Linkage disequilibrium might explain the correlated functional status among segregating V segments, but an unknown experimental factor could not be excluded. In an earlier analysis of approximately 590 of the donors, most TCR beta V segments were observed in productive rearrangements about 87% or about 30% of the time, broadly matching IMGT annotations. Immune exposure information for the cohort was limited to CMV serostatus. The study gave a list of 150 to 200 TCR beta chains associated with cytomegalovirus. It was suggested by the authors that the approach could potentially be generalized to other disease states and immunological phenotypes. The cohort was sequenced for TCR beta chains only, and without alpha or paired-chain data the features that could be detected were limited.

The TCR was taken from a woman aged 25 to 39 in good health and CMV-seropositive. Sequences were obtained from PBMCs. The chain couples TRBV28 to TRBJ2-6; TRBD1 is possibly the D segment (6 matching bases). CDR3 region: CASSLGAIFSGANVLTF. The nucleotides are TGTGCCAGCAGTTTGGGGGCTATTTTCTCTGGGGCCAACGTCCTGACTTTC.